The rows below give T cell receptor beta chains drawn from one sample of a study of blood T cell repertoires in COVID-19. Sequenced by immunoSEQ multiplex PCR; TCRdb stores in-frame clones only, minus some. This repertoire shows 300,000 or so clones, roughly nine tenths found once; its top ten account for 5% to 7.5%. Sequencing used peripheral blood. The receptors stem from a man aged 18 to 30 who had recovered from COVID-19. Both conserved end residues are part of each CDR3. A D gene is named only where the DNA matches it firmly. Clone sizes are given selectively: once, few, many, or a class where the clone is expanded.

abundance | j_gene | d_gene | v_gene | CDR3nt | CDR3aa
NA | TRBJ1-2 | TRBD1 | TRBV19 | TGTGCCAGTAGTACGGGACAGGGGGCCTATGGCTACACCTTC | CASSTGQGAYGYTF
NA | TRBJ1-2 | NA | TRBV5-1 | TGCGCCAGCAGCGGGGGAGGGCTTAACTATGGCTACACCTTC | CASSGGGLNYGYTF
NA | TRBJ1-2 | TRBD1 | TRBV29-1 | TGCAGCGTTGACCAACCGACAGGGGATGGCTACACCTTC | CSVDQPTGDGYTF
once | TRBJ2-1 | TRBD1 | TRBV27 | TGTGCCAGCAGTACAGGGACAGGGATTGGCAATGAGCAGTTCTTC | CASSTGTGIGNEQFF
NA | TRBJ1-2 | NA | TRBV6-5 | TGTGCCAGCAGACCGTATCGACAGGCCGGGGGCTACACCTTC | CASRPYRQAGGYTF
few | TRBJ1-1 | NA | TRBV15 | TGTGCCACCAGCAGACGGGGTGGGAATTCTGAAGCTTTCTTT | CATSRRGGNSEAFF
NA | TRBJ2-3 | TRBD2 | TRBV4-3 | TGCGCCAGCAGCCCCCGTTATAGCGGGGGGGCTGATGGCGCAGATACGCAGTATTTT | CASSPRYSGGADGADTQYF
NA | TRBJ2-2 | NA | TRBV18 | TGTGCCAGCTCACCGACAGTCACCGGGGAGCTGTTTTTT | CASSPTVTGELFF
NA | TRBJ2-1 | TRBD2 | TRBV5-4 | TGTGCCAGCAGGACGGCGGGGGGCTCCTACAATGAGCAGTTCTTC | CASRTAGGSYNEQFF
NA | TRBJ2-3 | TRBD1 | TRBV9 | TGTGCCAGCAGCCCGACTCTGGACAGGGTGGGGGCAGATACGCAGTATTTT | CASSPTLDRVGADTQYF
NA | TRBJ2-7 | NA | TRBV6-5 | TGTGCCAGCACTATAAACAGCGGCCCCCAGGAGCAGTACTTC | CASTINSGPQEQYF
NA | TRBJ2-1 | NA | TRBV5-1 | TGCGCCAGCACCTACGGATCCGGACTAAATGAGCAGTTCTTC | CASTYGSGLNEQFF
NA | TRBJ1-5 | NA | TRBV28 | TGTGCCAGCAGTTCCCTCGGGGTGAGCAATCAGCCCCAGCATTTT | CASSSLGVSNQPQHF
NA | TRBJ2-7 | NA | TRBV12-3/TRBV12-4 | TGTGCCAGCAGTTGGTCCGGACTCGGGCAGTACTTC | CASSWSGLGQYF
NA | TRBJ2-2 | NA | TRBV10-1 | TGCGCCAGCAGTGAGAGTTATGTCTTTAGCGGTTCCGGGGAGCTGTTTTTT | CASSESYVFSGSGELFF
NA | TRBJ1-1 | TRBD1 | TRBV13 | TGTGCCAGCAGCTTATACAGGGGGAACACTGAAGCTTTCTTT | CASSLYRGNTEAFF
few | TRBJ2-2 | TRBD1 | TRBV9 | TGTGCCAGCAGCGGACGGACAGGGGGCATCCGCGGGGAGCTGTTTTTT | CASSGRTGGIRGELFF
NA | TRBJ2-7 | NA | TRBV6-2/TRBV6-3 | TGTGCCAGCAGTGACGGGGGGCGAGGACTTGTTGACGAGCAGTACTTC | CASSDGGRGLVDEQYF
NA | TRBJ2-2 | NA | TRBV7-9 | TGTGCCAGCACCCTCATGTGGGCGGGCAACACCGGGGAGCTGTTTTTT | CASTLMWAGNTGELFF
NA | TRBJ2-2 | NA | TRBV6-2/TRBV6-3 | TGTGCCAGCAGTTACGGACAGCTTGAGGGCGGGGAGCTGTTTTTT | CASSYGQLEGGELFF
once | TRBJ2-3 | TRBD1 | TRBV12-5 | TGTGCTAGTGGTTTGGGACAGGGTGGGGATACGCAGTATTTT | CASGLGQGGDTQYF
few | TRBJ2-2 | NA | TRBV13 | TGTGCCAGCAGAACAGGGTTCACCGGGGAGCTGTTTTTT | CASRTGFTGELFF
NA | TRBJ2-1 | TRBD2 | TRBV18 | TGTGCCAGCTCACCACTAAGCGGGAGTTCCAATGAGCAGTTCTTC | CASSPLSGSSNEQFF
NA | TRBJ2-1 | TRBD1 | TRBV10-3 | TGTGCCATCAGTAGTGATATGGACAGGCCCTCCAATGAGCAGTTCTTC | CAISSDMDRPSNEQFF
few | TRBJ2-7 | NA | TRBV27 | TGTGCCAGCAGTTTATCGCCCCAGGGGTTCTCCTACGAGCAGTACTTC | CASSLSPQGFSYEQYF
NA | TRBJ1-2 | TRBD1 | TRBV29-1 | TGCAGCGTTACAGGGGGCAGCTATGGCTACACCTTC | CSVTGGSYGYTF
NA | TRBJ1-6 | NA | TRBV6-5 | TGTGCCAGCAGACCCACGACAGATTCGAATTCACCCCTCCACTTT | CASRPTTDSNSPLHF
NA | TRBJ1-4 | NA | TRBV3-1/TRBV3-2 | TGTGCCAGCAGCCAAAACGCCGCAGGCGAAAAACTGTTTTTT | CASSQNAAGEKLFF
NA | TRBJ1-4 | TRBD1 | TRBV5-1 | TGCGCCAGCAGCGACGGGGACAGATTTAATGAAAAACTGTTTTTT | CASSDGDRFNEKLFF
NA | TRBJ2-7 | TRBD2 | TRBV2 | TGTGCCAGCAGTGACCGGGGGGGCTTATACGAGCAGTACTTC | CASSDRGGLYEQYF
NA | TRBJ2-2 | NA | TRBV18 | TGTGCCAGCTCACCACGTACCGGGAGCCTTTACGCGAACACCGGGGAGCTGTTTTTT | CASSPRTGSLYANTGELFF
NA | TRBJ2-7 | NA | TRBV10-3 | TGTGCCATCAGTGAGGGACTCTACGAGCAGTACTTC | CAISEGLYEQYF
NA | TRBJ2-7 | NA | TRBV11-2 | TGTGCCAGCAGCTTAGATCTCGCCGGGAATGGTTACGAGCAGTACTTC | CASSLDLAGNGYEQYF
NA | TRBJ1-5 | NA | TRBV7-9 | TGTGCCAGCAGCGCGGGGGTATATAGCAATCAGCCCCAGCATTTT | CASSAGVYSNQPQHF
once | TRBJ1-1 | NA | TRBV25-1 | TGTGCCAGCAGAAAGGAGGAACTTAACACTGAAGCTTTCTTT | CASRKEELNTEAFF
NA | TRBJ1-1 | TRBD1 | TRBV4-1 | TGCGCCAGCAGCCAAGAAGACAGGGTGAACACTGAAGCTTTCTTT | CASSQEDRVNTEAFF
NA | TRBJ1-6 | NA | TRBV6-2/TRBV6-3 | TGTGCCAGCATTCACTCGACTGGACAGCCGCTGCTCCACTTT | CASIHSTGQPLLHF
NA | TRBJ2-1 | NA | TRBV30 | TGTGCCTGGAGTGTTGGGCGGGGAGGCGCCTACAATGAGCAGTTCTTC | CAWSVGRGGAYNEQFF
NA | TRBJ2-7 | TRBD1 | TRBV7-8 | TGTGCCAGCAGCTTAGGACAGGGGATTGGGGACGAGCAGTACTTC | CASSLGQGIGDEQYF
NA | TRBJ2-3 | TRBD2 | TRBV5-4 | TGTGCCAGCGGGACGGGAGGACCCACAGATACGCAGTATTTT | CASGTGGPTDTQYF
NA | TRBJ1-1 | NA | TRBV19 | TGTGCCAGTAATCCTACCATCGGGGAGCGCGGTGAAGCTTTCTTT | CASNPTIGERGEAFF
NA | TRBJ2-3 | NA | TRBV12-3/TRBV12-4 | TGTGCCAGCAGTTTTGGGGCCGATACGCAGTATTTT | CASSFGADTQYF
NA | TRBJ1-6 | TRBD1 | TRBV7-9 | TGTGCCAGCAGCCCATCGACAGGGGGCCCCTATAATTCACCCCTCCACTTT | CASSPSTGGPYNSPLHF
NA | TRBJ2-5 | NA | TRBV7-3 | TGTGCCAGCAGCCTCCAGGGGGGCCAAGAGACCCAGTACTTC | CASSLQGGQETQYF
NA | TRBJ1-2 | TRBD1 | TRBV6-5 | TGTGCCAGCAACCGGGACAGGGAGCGGGGCTACACCTTC | CASNRDRERGYTF
NA | TRBJ2-7 | TRBD1 | TRBV19 | TGTGCCAGTAGTTCTACAGGGGGCATCGGCTACGAGCAGTACTTC | CASSSTGGIGYEQYF
NA | TRBJ1-2 | NA | TRBV5-5 | TGTGCCAGTTCTAAGGACAGAAAGATACTCTATGGCTACACCTTC | CASSKDRKILYGYTF
few | TRBJ1-3 | NA | TRBV10-3 | TGTGCCATCAGTGCAGGCTCTGGAAACACCATATATTTT | CAISAGSGNTIYF
NA | TRBJ2-1 | NA | TRBV27 | TGTGCCAGCAGTTTGTCTAGAGAGGGTGAGCAGTTCTTC | CASSLSREGEQFF
few | TRBJ2-7 | NA | TRBV6-2/TRBV6-3 | TGTGCCAGCAGTTACAACCAGGCTGCCCACGAGCAGTACTTC | CASSYNQAAHEQYF
NA | TRBJ2-1 | TRBD1 | TRBV19 | TGTGCCAGTAGTTTGGGACAGGGAGTATTCAATGAGCAGTTCTTC | CASSLGQGVFNEQFF
few | TRBJ2-2 | TRBD1 | TRBV18 | TGTGCCAGCTCACCCCAGGCAGGGGGCTTAGACGGGGAGCTGTTTTTT | CASSPQAGGLDGELFF
NA | TRBJ1-3 | NA | TRBV7-2 | TGTGCCAGCAGCTTTATTGAGAACACCATATATTTT | CASSFIENTIYF
NA | TRBJ2-1 | NA | TRBV19 | TGTGCCAGTAGTATAGCCACGAGAGGGTTGGTAAATGAGCAGTTCTTC | CASSIATRGLVNEQFF
NA | TRBJ2-2 | TRBD2 | TRBV11-2 | TGTGCCAGCAACGATCGACTAGCGGGGTTCACCGGGGAGCTGTTTTTT | CASNDRLAGFTGELFF